The 29 T cell receptor beta chains reported below all come from one sample, sequenced in a study of CD4+ T cells in melanoma. Generated by immunoSEQ multiplex PCR, the TCRdb table keeps only in-frame clones and is missing some. The data contain over 100,000 clones, around 92% of them singletons. Sequencing was performed on peripheral blood. The receptors here all came from a human donor with melanoma.

The chain uses TRBV7-2 and TRBJ1-5; D is uncertain. In germline, CDR1 is SGHTA, CDR2 FQGNSA. V gave up 6 bases and J gave up 3 bases, with 9 bases separating them. There are 13 residues in the CDR3. CDR3 sequence reads: CASRIDNNQPQHF. CDR3 coding DNA: TGTGCCAGCAGGATAGACAACAATCAGCCCCAGCATTTT.

The V gene is TRBV7-2, the J gene TRBJ2-7; TRBD1 matches at 10 bases. CDR3 length equals 15 residues. Germline trimming cut 2 bases from V and 7 bases from J; bases unmatched to any gene: 8. CDR1 and CDR2 (germline): SGHTA, FQGNSA. Written as DNA, the CDR3 is TGTGCCAGCAGCTTATCACTGGGACAGGGGTATGAGCAGTACTTC. It is translated as CASSLSLGQGYEQYF. The complete variable domain, with remaining parts taken from reference TRBV7-2 and TRBJ2-7, reads GAGVSQSPSNKVTEKGKDVELRCDPISGHTALYWYRQSLGQGLEFLIYFQGNSAPDKSGLPSDRFSAERTGGSVSTLTIQRTQQEDSAVYLCASSLSLGQGYEQYFGPGTRLTVT.

The chain carries TRBV19 and TRBJ2-2; 9 bases fit TRBD2. The CDR3 totals 16 residues. Per the germline V gene, CDR1 is LNHDA and CDR2 is SQIVND (reference sequence). Losses at the gene ends were 7 bases for V and 6 bases for J; bases not matched to a gene: 12. CDR3 in amino acids: CASIGLAGLVSGELFF. CDR3 nucleotides: TGTGCCAGTATAGGGCTAGCGGGGTTGGTGTCCGGGGAGCTGTTTTTT.

In its sample, this clone was seen a few times. The chain combines TRBV7-9 with TRBJ2-3, with TRBD2 as a possible D gene (6 bases). Germline values: CDR1 SEHNR, CDR2 FQNEAQ (reference sequence). Trimming left V 4 bases short and J 2 bases short, with 16 bases between. The length of the CDR3 is 16 residues. Here the CDR3 DNA reads TGTGCCAGCAGCTCCGGTCGGGAGCGGACCACAGATACGCAGTATTTT. Its translation: CASSSGRERTTDTQYF.

This clone was seen only once. The chain uses TRBV19 and TRBJ1-1; D perhaps matches TRBD1 (6 bases). CDR3 length equals 12 residues. Germline-derived CDR1 and CDR2 are LNHDA and SQIVND (reference sequence). V was pared by 3 bases and J by 11 bases, with 13 bases between. CDR3 amino acids: CASSIARGEAFF. The CDR3, as DNA: TGTGCCAGTAGTATTGCCAGGGGAGAGGCTTTCTTT.

This chain uses TRBV5-1 with TRBJ2-1, with 9 bases matching TRBD1. The V and J ends lost 4 bases and 7 bases, in that order; junction bases with no gene match: 15. CDR3 length: 17 amino acids. Germline V gene sequence: CDR1 SGHRS, CDR2 YFSETQ. As DNA, the CDR3 is TGCGCCAGCAGCCTTCAAAGACAGGGGGAATTTGTAAATGAGCAGTTCTTC. Translation gives CASSLQRQGEFVNEQFF.

The chain has TRBV19 and TRBJ1-3, with D hard to call. The germline V gene encodes CDR1 LNHDA and CDR2 SQIVND (reference sequence). CDR3 length: 15 residues. Deletions cut 8 bases from V and 0 bases from J, with 14 bases between. The CDR3 coding sequence is TGTGCCAGTGGGGAGACACAAGACTCTGGAAACACCATATATTTT. Its translation: CASGETQDSGNTIYF.

V and J are TRBV11-2 and TRBJ1-2; 7 bases match TRBD1. V was clipped by 1 base and J by 8 bases; unmatched bases: 7. The germline CDR1 and CDR2 sequences are SGHAT and FQNNGV. The CDR3 totals 14 residues. CDR3 coding DNA: TGTGCCAGCAGCTTAGTCCAGGGGGAAGGGGGCTACACCTTC. This translates into CASSLVQGEGGYTF.

The chain is built from TRBV6-6 and TRBJ1-2, with D hard to call. Deletions cut 2 bases from V and 6 bases from J, with 7 bases between. The CDR3 extends over 12 amino acids. Looked up from germline, CDR1 is MNHNY and CDR2 is SVGAGI (reference sequence). CDR3 sequence: CASSYGEDGYTF. The CDR3 DNA sequence: TGTGCCAGCAGTTACGGGGAGGATGGCTACACCTTC.

This sequence joins TRBV5-1 and TRBJ1-4; the match to TRBD1 covers 9 bases. The trim removed 2 bases at V and 1 base at J, leaving 6 bases unmatched. The germline V gene has CDR1 SGHRS and CDR2 YFSETQ. The length of the CDR3 is 17 residues. The CDR3 coding sequence is TGCGCCAGCAGCTTCGCTCCGGGACAGGGAACTAATGAAAAACTGTTTTTT. As protein: CASSFAPGQGTNEKLFF. The full variable domain, with the rest looked up from reference TRBV5-1 and TRBJ1-4, is KAGVTQTPRYLIKTRGQQVTLSCSPISGHRSVSWYQQTPGQGLQFLFEYFSETQRNKGNFPGRFSGRQFSNSRSEMNVSTLELGDSALYLCASSFAPGQGTNEKLFFGSGTQLSVL.

The chain is built from TRBV20-1 and TRBJ2-3; D gene uncertain. Germline CDR1 DFQATT, CDR2 SNEGSKA (reference sequence). V was pared by 6 bases and J by 5 bases, with 9 bases between. The CDR3 is 11 amino acids. CDR3 protein: CSAVDGDTQYF. The CDR3 nucleotides read TGCAGTGCAGTGGACGGAGATACGCAGTATTTT.

The chain carries TRBV7-2 and TRBJ2-5, with 8 nucleotides matching TRBD1. V trimming: 5 bases; J trimming: 1 base; junction bases outside the gene matches: 0. Germline CDR1 and CDR2: SGHTA and FQGNSA. CDR3 length: 13 residues. This CDR3 is CASSQGAQETQYF. CDR3 sequence (DNA): TGTGCCAGCAGCCAGGGGGCCCAAGAGACCCAGTACTTC.

This clone was observed a few times. The chain links TRBV7-9 to TRBJ2-5; TRBD1 is a possible D gene (5 bases). Germline CDR1 is SEHNR and CDR2 is FQNEAQ (reference sequence). The CDR3 loop spans 14 amino acids. The V end was cut by 7 bases, the J end by 5 bases, with 17 bases between. The chain's CDR3 is CASIRAGSGETQYF. DNA for the CDR3: TGTGCCAGCATCCGTGCTGGGTCAGGGGAGACCCAGTACTTC.

The rearrangement joins TRBV15 to TRBJ1-1, with a possible D match to TRBD1 (6 bases). The CDR3 has 16 residues. CDR1 is LNHNV and CDR2 is YYDKDF in the germline V gene (reference sequence). Trimming pared 0 bases from V and 4 bases from J, leaving 15 bases between. As DNA, the CDR3 is TGTGCCACCAGCAGAGATCAAGGTCAGGGGACCACTGAAGCTTTCTTT. As protein: CATSRDQGQGTTEAFF.

This rearrangement joins TRBV9 to TRBJ1-1, with D unresolved. Deletions cut 0 bases from V and 3 bases from J, with 6 bases between. There are 13 residues in the CDR3. From germline, CDR1 is SGDLS and CDR2 YYNGEE. The chain's CDR3 is CASSVEGHTEAFF. The CDR3 DNA reads as TGTGCCAGCAGCGTAGAAGGTCACACTGAAGCTTTCTTT.

The CDR3 sequence is CASSLTSDPYNEQFF. The CDR3 nucleotides are TGTGCCAGCAGTTTAACTAGCGACCCCTACAATGAGCAGTTCTTC. The chain uses TRBV27 and TRBJ2-1; 7 bases fit TRBD2. The CDR3 totals 15 residues. Germline loops: CDR1 MNHEY, CDR2 SMNVEV (reference sequence). With 2 bases clipped from V and 2 bases from J, the junction kept 3 bases outside the gene matches.

This chain joins TRBV9 and TRBJ2-3; TRBD2 matches 10 bases. V lost 0 bases and J lost 0; bases outside the gene matches: 10. The germline V gene encodes CDR1 SGDLS and CDR2 YYNGEE. The CDR3 has 19 amino acids. CDR3 nucleotide sequence: TGTGCCAGCAGCGTAGCGGGATTAGCGGGGGGTCCTAGCACAGATACGCAGTATTTT. This codes for CASSVAGLAGGPSTDTQYF.

The chain employs TRBV7-9 and TRBJ1-5, with 9 bases aligning to TRBD1. The length of the CDR3 is 14 residues. Germline assignment: CDR1 SEHNR and CDR2 FQNEAQ (reference sequence). The J segment lost 6 bases and the V segment lost 5 bases, leaving 5 bases of the junction unmatched. The CDR3 DNA reads TGTGCCAGCAGCCCTGGGGACAGGGTTCAGCCCCAGCATTTT. Translating it yields CASSPGDRVQPQHF.

V usage is TRBV9 and J usage is TRBJ2-2; 7 bases line up with TRBD2. CDR3 length: 20 residues. Germline V lookup: CDR1 SGDLS, CDR2 YYNGEE. The V gene end was trimmed by 3 bases and the J gene end by 1 base; junction bases not matched to a gene: 18. The DNA of the CDR3 is TGTGCCAGCAGCGGGTACGGAGAGGGAGGGCCCCGGTGGAACACCGGGGAGCTGTTTTTT. Its translation is CASSGYGEGGPRWNTGELFF.

The chain recombines TRBV7-2 with TRBJ1-5; the D is unclear. The germline gives CDR1 SGHTA, CDR2 FQGNSA. The V gene lost 1 base and the J gene lost 6 bases, with 13 bases spanning the gap. The CDR3 is made up of 15 amino acids. The CDR3 nucleotides read TGTGCCAGCAGCTTAGGTCGCCGGTTGAGTCAGCCCCAGCATTTT. Translating gives CASSLGRRLSQPQHF. Together with reference TRBV7-2 and TRBJ1-5, the CDR3 gives the full variable domain: GAGVSQSPSNKVTEKGKDVELRCDPISGHTALYWYRQSLGQGLEFLIYFQGNSAPDKSGLPSDRFSAERTGGSVSTLTIQRTQQEDSAVYLCASSLGRRLSQPQHFGDGTRLSIL.

This chain connects TRBV15 to TRBJ1-5; D unclear. Germline-derived CDR1 and CDR2 are LNHNV and YYDKDF (reference sequence). This CDR3 region has 15 residues. Trimming pared 0 bases from V and 6 bases from J, leaving 12 bases between. CDR3 protein: CATSRDSVPGQPQHF. The CDR3 DNA reads as TGTGCCACCAGCAGAGATTCGGTGCCCGGTCAGCCCCAGCATTTT.

This sequence joins TRBV5-1 and TRBJ2-3, with 13 bases that match TRBD2. V trimming: 3 bases; J trimming: 6 bases; junction bases outside the gene matches: 7. Looked up from germline, CDR1 is SGHRS and CDR2 is YFSETQ. There are 16 residues in the CDR3. CDR3 sequence: CASSSRTSGSKDTQYF. DNA for the CDR3: TGCGCCAGCAGCTCCCGGACTAGCGGGAGTAAGGATACGCAGTATTTT. The full variable domain, completed using reference TRBV5-1 and TRBJ2-3, is KAGVTQTPRYLIKTRGQQVTLSCSPISGHRSVSWYQQTPGQGLQFLFEYFSETQRNKGNFPGRFSGRQFSNSRSEMNVSTLELGDSALYLCASSSRTSGSKDTQYFGPGTRLTVL.

The chain links TRBV30 to TRBJ2-1; D ambiguous. The V and J ends lost 0 bases and 4 bases respectively, with 7 bases between them. Germline lookup yields CDR1 GTSNPN and CDR2 SVGIG (reference sequence). CDR3 size: 13 residues. In DNA, the CDR3 is TGTGCCTGGAGTGTAGGGCAGTACAATGAGCAGTTCTTC. Translated: CAWSVGQYNEQFF.

V and J are TRBV28 and TRBJ2-7, with TRBD1 matching over 7 bases. The trim removed 8 bases at V and 6 bases at J, leaving 10 bases unmatched. In germline, CDR1 is MDHEN, CDR2 SYDVKM. The CDR3 extends over 13 amino acids. CDR3 loop: CASGDRVLGEQYF. The DNA for the CDR3 is TGTGCCAGCGGAGACAGGGTCCTCGGCGAGCAGTACTTC. Full variable domain (missing parts from reference TRBV28 and TRBJ2-7): DVKVTQSSRYLVKRTGEKVFLECVQDMDHENMFWYRQDPGLGLRLIYFSYDVKMKEKGDIPEGYSVSREKKERFSLILESASTNQTSMYLCASGDRVLGEQYFGPGTRLTVT.

V usage is TRBV29-1 and J usage is TRBJ2-1, with 9 nucleotides matching TRBD2. This CDR3 has 15 amino acids. V lost 5 bases, J lost 0 bases, and 5 bases stayed unmatched. Germline assignment: CDR1 SQVTM and CDR2 ANQGSEA. CDR3 sequence reads: CSVRKREDSYNEQFF. CDR3 bases: TGCAGCGTTCGGAAGCGGGAGGACTCCTACAATGAGCAGTTCTTC.

The chain carries TRBV7-9 and TRBJ1-3; TRBD1 is a possible D gene (5 bases). The CDR3 extends over 15 amino acids. Germline CDR1 and CDR2: SEHNR and FQNEAQ (reference sequence). The germline V and J ends were trimmed by 3 bases and 0 bases, with 9 bases remaining between them. In nucleotides, the CDR3 is TGTGCCAGCAGCTTCGGGGGTTACTCTGGAAACACCATATATTTT. It encodes CASSFGGYSGNTIYF.

This chain joins TRBV5-4 and TRBJ2-5; TRBD1 agrees at 9 bases. V was pared by 4 bases and J by 5 bases, with 12 bases of the junction left unmatched. The CDR3 sequence is 16 residues long. Germline values: CDR1 SGHNT, CDR2 YYREEE (reference sequence). CDR3 region: CASSSTGGEGGETQYF. The CDR3 nucleotides are TGTGCCAGCAGCAGTACAGGGGGCGAAGGTGGGGAGACCCAGTACTTC.

This sequence joins TRBV5-1 and TRBJ2-1, with D possibly being TRBD2 (5 bases). The germline V gene has CDR1 SGHRS and CDR2 YFSETQ. This CDR3 comprises 15 residues. The germline V and J ends were trimmed by 4 bases and 3 bases, with 14 bases remaining between them. CDR3 in amino acids: CASSGSRANYNEQFF. The CDR3 DNA reads as TGCGCCAGCAGCGGGTCGCGGGCGAACTACAATGAGCAGTTCTTC.

This clone has just one count. The rearrangement links TRBV14 to TRBJ2-7; 8 bases fit TRBD1. The germline V gene has CDR1 SGHDN and CDR2 FVKESK. The V segment lost 1 base and the J segment 5 bases; nucleotides outside the gene matches: 7. This CDR3 has 15 residues. CDR3 nucleotides: TGTGCCAGCAGCCAAGGACAGGGGTATTTTGACGAGCAGTACTTC. Protein: CASSQGQGYFDEQYF.